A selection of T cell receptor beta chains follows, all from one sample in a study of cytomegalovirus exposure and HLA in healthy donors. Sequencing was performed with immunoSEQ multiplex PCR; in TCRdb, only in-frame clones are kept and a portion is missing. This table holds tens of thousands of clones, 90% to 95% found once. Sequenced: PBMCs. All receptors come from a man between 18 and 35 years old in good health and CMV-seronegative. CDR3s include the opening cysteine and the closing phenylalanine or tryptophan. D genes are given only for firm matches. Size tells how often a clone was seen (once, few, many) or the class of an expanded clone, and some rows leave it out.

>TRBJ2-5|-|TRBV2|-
CASSKGAGWVKETQYF
TGTGCCAGCTCAAAGGGGGCGGGATGGGTTAAAGAGACCCAGTACTTC
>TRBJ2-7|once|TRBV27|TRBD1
CASNPAGTGGREQYF
TGTGCCAGCAACCCGGCGGGGACAGGGGGCAGGGAGCAGTACTTC
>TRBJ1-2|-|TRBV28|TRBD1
CASSFPQGRAGYTF
TGTGCCAGCAGTTTCCCACAGGGGCGGGCAGGCTACACCTTC
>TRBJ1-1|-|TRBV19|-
CASSLGQNTEAFF
TGTGCCAGTAGTCTGGGACAGAACACTGAAGCTTTCTTT
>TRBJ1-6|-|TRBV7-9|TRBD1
CASSLALQGIGGSPLHF
TGTGCCAGCAGCTTAGCCCTACAGGGGATCGGGGGTTCACCCCTCCACTTT
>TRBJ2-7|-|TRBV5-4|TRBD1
CASRVDRVGEQYF
TGTGCCAGCAGGGTCGACAGGGTGGGCGAGCAGTACTTC
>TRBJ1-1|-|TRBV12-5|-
CASGLAEGSEAFF
TGTGCTAGTGGTTTGGCCGAGGGCAGTGAAGCTTTCTTT
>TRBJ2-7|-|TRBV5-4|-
CASSNTGTRVNEQYF
TGTGCCAGCAGCAACACCGGGACACGGGTCAACGAGCAGTACTTC
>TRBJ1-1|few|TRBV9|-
CASTKGVNTEAFF
TGTGCCAGCACTAAGGGGGTCAACACTGAAGCTTTCTTT
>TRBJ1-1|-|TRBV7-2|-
CASSLARGGMNTEAFF
TGTGCCAGCAGCTTAGCCCGAGGGGGTATGAACACTGAAGCTTTCTTT
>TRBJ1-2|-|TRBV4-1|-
CASSPQGRGGENGYTF
TGCGCCAGCAGCCCGCAGGGTAGGGGGGGCGAAAATGGCTACACCTTC
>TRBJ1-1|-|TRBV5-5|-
CASSVLWQTEAFF
TGTGCCAGCAGCGTACTATGGCAGACTGAAGCTTTCTTT
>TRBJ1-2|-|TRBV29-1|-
CSVDTFSNYGYTF
TGCAGCGTCGACACCTTTTCTAACTATGGCTACACCTTC
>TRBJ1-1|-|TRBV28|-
CASSFTRLRRAEAFF
TGTGCCAGCAGTTTTACGCGGTTAAGGCGGGCTGAAGCTTTCTTT
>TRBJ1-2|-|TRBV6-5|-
CASSYGLQGAGYTF
TGTGCCAGCAGTTACGGTTTACAAGGAGCTGGCTACACCTTC
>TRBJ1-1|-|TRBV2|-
CASSLSWNTEAFF
TGTGCCAGCAGCCTCTCGTGGAACACTGAAGCTTTCTTT
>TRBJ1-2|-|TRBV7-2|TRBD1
CASSLSGTGGTYGYTF
TGTGCCAGCAGCTTATCCGGGACAGGGGGAACTTATGGCTACACCTTC
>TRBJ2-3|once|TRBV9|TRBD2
CASSVEGLGGDTQYF
TGTGCCAGCAGCGTAGAGGGACTAGGGGGAGATACGCAGTATTTT
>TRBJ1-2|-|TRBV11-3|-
CASSATGSGVGGYTF
TGTGCCAGCAGCGCTACAGGATCGGGGGTAGGTGGCTACACCTTC
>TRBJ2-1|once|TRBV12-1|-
CASSHRGANEQFF
TGTGCCAGCAGCCATCGAGGAGCCAATGAGCAGTTCTTC
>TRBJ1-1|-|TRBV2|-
CASSPSARGMTSEAFF
TGTGCCAGCAGTCCGTCAGCCAGGGGCATGACGAGTGAAGCTTTCTTT
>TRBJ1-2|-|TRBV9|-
CASRRGPNYGYTF
TGTGCCAGCAGAAGAGGGCCTAACTATGGCTACACCTTC
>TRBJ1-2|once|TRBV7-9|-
CASSLAGQGSGYTF
TGTGCCAGCAGCTTAGCGGGGCAGGGCTCTGGCTACACCTTC
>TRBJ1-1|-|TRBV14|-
CASSQRVRVGNTEAFF
TGTGCCAGCAGCCAACGCGTCAGGGTGGGAAACACTGAAGCTTTCTTT
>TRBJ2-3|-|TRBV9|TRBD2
CASSVPRAGGVDTQYF
TGTGCCAGCAGCGTACCCAGAGCGGGAGGGGTAGATACGCAGTATTTT
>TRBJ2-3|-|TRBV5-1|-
CASSLGRGSDTQYF
TGCGCCAGCAGCTTGGGGCGGGGATCAGATACGCAGTATTTT
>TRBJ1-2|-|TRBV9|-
CASTPGGAYGYTF
TGTGCCAGCACTCCGGGAGGGGCCTATGGCTACACCTTC
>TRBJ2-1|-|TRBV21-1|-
CASSKEARGNEQFF
TGTGCCAGCAGCAAAGAGGCCAGGGGGAATGAGCAGTTCTTC
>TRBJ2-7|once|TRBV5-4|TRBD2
CASSPREGRPGYEQYF
TGTGCCAGCAGCCCGAGGGAGGGGCGGCCCGGGTACGAGCAGTACTTC
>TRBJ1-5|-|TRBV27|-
CASSSYSNQPQHF
TGTGCCAGCAGTTCTTATAGCAATCAGCCCCAGCATTTT
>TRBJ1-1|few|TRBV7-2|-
CASSIGQNTEAFF
TGTGCCAGCAGCATCGGACAGAACACTGAAGCTTTCTTT
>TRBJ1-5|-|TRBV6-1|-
CASRRQDNQPQHF
TGTGCCAGCAGGAGACAGGACAATCAGCCCCAGCATTTT
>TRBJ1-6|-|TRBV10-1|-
CASSGGISGNSPLHF
TGCGCCAGCAGTGGAGGAATTAGTGGAAATTCACCCCTCCACTTT
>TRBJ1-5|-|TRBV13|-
CASSLMLAGNQPQHF
TGTGCCAGCAGCTTAATGTTAGCGGGGAATCAGCCCCAGCATTTT
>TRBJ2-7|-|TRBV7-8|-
CASSLGQYEQYF
TGTGCCAGCAGCTTAGGACAGTACGAGCAGTACTTC
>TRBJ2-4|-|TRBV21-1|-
CASSKGATDKNIQYF
TGTGCCAGCAGCAAGGGCGCAACAGATAAAAACATTCAGTACTTC
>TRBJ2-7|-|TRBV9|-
CASSVERFRGNLSYEQYF
TGTGCCAGCAGCGTAGAAAGATTCCGGGGAAACCTCTCCTACGAGCAGTACTTC
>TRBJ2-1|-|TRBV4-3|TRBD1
CASSQGQGDNEQFF
TGCGCCAGCAGCCAAGGCCAGGGGGACAATGAGCAGTTCTTC
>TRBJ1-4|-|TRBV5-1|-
CASSLGGSGVEKLFF
TGCGCCAGCAGCTTGGGCGGATCCGGCGTGGAAAAACTGTTTTTT
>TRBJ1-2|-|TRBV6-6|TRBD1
CASHRQGAAPPSGYTF
TGTGCCAGCCACAGACAGGGGGCCGCCCCCCCCAGTGGCTACACCTTC
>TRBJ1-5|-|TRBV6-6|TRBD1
CATDRGPGGRNQPQHF
TGTGCCACCGACAGGGGGCCGGGGGGGAGGAATCAGCCCCAGCATTTT
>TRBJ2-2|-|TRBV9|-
CASSVQGLNTGELFF
TGTGCCAGCAGCGTACAGGGGCTGAACACCGGGGAGCTGTTTTTT